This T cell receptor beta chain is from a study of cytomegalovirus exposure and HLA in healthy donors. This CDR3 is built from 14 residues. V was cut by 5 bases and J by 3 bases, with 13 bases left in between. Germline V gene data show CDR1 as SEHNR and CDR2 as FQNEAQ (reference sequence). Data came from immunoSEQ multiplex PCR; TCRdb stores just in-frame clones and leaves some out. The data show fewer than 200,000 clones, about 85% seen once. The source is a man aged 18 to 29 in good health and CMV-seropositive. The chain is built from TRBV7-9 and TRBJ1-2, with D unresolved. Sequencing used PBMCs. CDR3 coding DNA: TGTGCCAGCAGCCTAGACGGTGGGCACTATGGCTACACCTTC. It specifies CASSLDGGHYGYTF.